The clone carrying this T cell receptor (beta chain) was detected a few times. Profiling relied on immunoSEQ multiplex PCR, and the TCRdb table lists in-frame clones only, not all of them. The data contain 2.3 million or so clones, approximately 95% of them singletons. This CDR3 has 13 residues. Trimming shortened V by 3 bases and J by 1 base, and 9 bases separated the two germline ends. Looked up from germline, CDR1 is SQVTM and CDR2 is ANQGSEA. The data stem from a study of shared clonotypes between healthy human individuals. This chain joins TRBV29-1 and TRBJ1-1, with no clear D. Sequenced: naive CD4+ T cells from PBMCs. Subset: CD45RA+ positively selected. This clonotype was sampled from a man aged 18-30 years in good health. Some clones in this sample may be carry-over from other donors' samples. CDR3 bases: TGCAGCGTTGATTGGCCGGCGAACACTGAAGCTTTCTTT. Translated: CSVDWPANTEAFF.